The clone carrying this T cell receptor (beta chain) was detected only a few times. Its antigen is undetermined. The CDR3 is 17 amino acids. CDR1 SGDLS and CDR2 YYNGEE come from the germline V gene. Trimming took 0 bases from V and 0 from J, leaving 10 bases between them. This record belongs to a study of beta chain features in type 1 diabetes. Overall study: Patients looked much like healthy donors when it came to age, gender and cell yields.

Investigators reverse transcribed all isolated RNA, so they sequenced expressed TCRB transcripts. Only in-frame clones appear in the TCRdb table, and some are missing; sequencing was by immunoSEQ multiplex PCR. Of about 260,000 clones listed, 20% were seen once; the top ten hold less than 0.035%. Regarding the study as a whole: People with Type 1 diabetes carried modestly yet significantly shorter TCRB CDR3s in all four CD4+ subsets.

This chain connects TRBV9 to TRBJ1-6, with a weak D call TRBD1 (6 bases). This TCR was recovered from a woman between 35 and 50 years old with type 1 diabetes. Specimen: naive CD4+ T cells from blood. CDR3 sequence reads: CASSVDGQHSYNSPLHF. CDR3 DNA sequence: TGTGCCAGCAGCGTAGATGGACAGCACTCCTATAATTCACCCCTCCACTTT.